The 5 T cell receptor beta chains given below trace back to one sample, sequenced in a study of tumor-infiltrating lymphocytes in primary liver carcinoma (TCRdb year 2017). TCRdb names Illumina HiSeq 2500 as the instrument used. A constant-region primer and ProtoScript II reverse transcriptase were used to reverse-transcribe TCRbeta-specific cDNA from 500 ng total RNA. The TCRbeta libraries were prepared through three rounds of nested multiplex PCR following a slightly modified ARM-PCR procedure. Multiplex TRBV1-TRBV30 forward primers and a Cbeta reverse primer were used in the first two PCR rounds, each of which was run for approximately 11 cycles. In-frame beta chains were kept once TCRdb had trimmed the public reads at Q25 with fastp and called clones with MiXCR. Here each entry gathers all rows of one CDR3 protein and keeps the most common genes and DNA. The sample table records 330,000 or so distinct CDR3 sequences; 65% of these occur just once. The leading ten clones occupy roughly 6% of the sample.

RNA from unsorted whole blood was extracted with TRIzol reagent, and germline DNA was obtained with the DNeasy Blood & Tissue kit. Sequenced material: peripheral blood. These receptors came from a man aged 40-49 years with primary liver carcinoma and hepatitis B virus infection.

In regard to this clonotype: The germline gene is not matched at one end of the junction; a read error may be the cause. The V gene is TRBV4-2, the J gene TRBJ2-7; D is unclear. The CDR3 has 14 residues. The germline V gene has CDR1 LGHNA and CDR2 YNFKEQ. The CDR3 here is CASSHDRLSYEQYF. The CDR3 DNA is TGTGCCAGCAGCCACGATAGACTTTCCTATGAGCAGTACTTC.

This clonotype was counted once. Compared with germline, one end of the junction differs, possibly owing to a read error. The CDR3 nucleotides read TGTGCCAGTAGCTCTGGGGGTTCCTGCAATGAGCAGTTCTTC. Its protein product is CASSSGGSCNEQFF. The V call is TRBV11-3, the J call TRBJ2-1, with D perhaps matching TRBD1 or TRBD2 (5 bases each). Germline V CDR1 and CDR2: SGHNT, YENEEA. The CDR3 consists of 14 residues.

This clonotype was seen a few times. The V call is TRBV6-1, the J call TRBJ2-7; tentative D call: TRBD1 (5 bases). This CDR3 has 14 amino acids. Per germline, CDR1 MNHNS and CDR2 SASEGT. The V gene lost 6 bases and the J gene lost 0 bases, with 12 bases spanning the gap. The CDR3: CASRNGAGSYEQYF. CDR3 nucleotides: TGTGCCAGCAGGAATGGGGCAGGCTCCTACGAGCAGTACTTC.

The chain couples TRBV12-3 or TRBV12-4 to TRBJ1-1, with D unresolved. The CDR3 has 13 amino acids. Trimming removed 2 bases at V and 3 bases at J, with 7 bases between. The CDR3 here is CASSLIQDTEAFF. The CDR3 nucleotides are TGTGCCAGCAGTTTAATTCAAGACACTGAAGCTTTCTTT.

The table lists this clonotype with many counts. This CDR3 is CASSQGLGGTEAFF. Written as DNA, the CDR3 is TGCGCCAGCAGCCAGGGATTGGGGGGCACTGAAGCTTTCTTT. The genes are TRBV4-1 and TRBJ1-1, with D perhaps matching TRBD1 (5 bases). The germline CDR1 and CDR2 sequences are MGHRA and YSYEKL. V lost 3 bases, J lost 4 bases, and 12 bases lay in between. The CDR3 consists of 14 residues.